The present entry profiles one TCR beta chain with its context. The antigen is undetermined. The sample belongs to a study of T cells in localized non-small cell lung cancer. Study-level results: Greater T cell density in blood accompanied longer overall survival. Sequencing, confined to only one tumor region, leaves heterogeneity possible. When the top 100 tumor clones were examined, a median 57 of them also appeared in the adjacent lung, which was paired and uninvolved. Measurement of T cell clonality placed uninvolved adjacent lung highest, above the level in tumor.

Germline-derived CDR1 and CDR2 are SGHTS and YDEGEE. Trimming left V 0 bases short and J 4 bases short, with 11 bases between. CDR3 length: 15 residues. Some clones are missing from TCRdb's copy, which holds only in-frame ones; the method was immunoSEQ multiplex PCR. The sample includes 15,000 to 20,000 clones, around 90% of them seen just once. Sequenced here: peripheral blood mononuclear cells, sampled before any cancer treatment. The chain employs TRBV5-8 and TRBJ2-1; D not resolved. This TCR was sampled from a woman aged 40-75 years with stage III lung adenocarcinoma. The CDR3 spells CASSLGQSDYNEQFF. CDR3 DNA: TGTGCCAGCAGCTTGGGGCAGTCAGATTACAATGAGCAGTTCTTC.